These T cell receptor beta chains were read from a single sample in a study of T cell repertoires in cytomegalovirus infection. Their specific antigens are unknown. MiXCR, run by TCRdb on the reads, gives a single entry per CDR3 protein. The sample has some 800,000 distinct CDR3 sequences, 25% to 35% seen once. The specimen comprised cultured CD8+ T cells from PBMCs, sampled from culture after CMV antigen stimulation. Receptor source: a human donor in good health (CMV status not recorded). Some clones in this sample may be carry-over from other donors' samples. The CDR3 runs from the conserved cysteine through the conserved F or W. The order of the fields is clone size, J gene, V gene, CDR3 protein. Size tells how often a clone was seen (once, few, many) or the class of an expanded clone, and some rows leave it out.

many	TRBJ1-1	TRBV7-3	CASSLIGGGNTEAFF
few	TRBJ1-3	TRBV7-9	CASSKEGSGNTIYF
few	TRBJ2-5	TRBV12-3/TRBV12-4	CASGGRVQETQYF
.	TRBJ1-1	TRBV29-1	CSVDLTVPTEAFF
.	TRBJ1-2	TRBV2	CASTGQGREWNGYTF
many	TRBJ1-5	TRBV7-8	CASSLGAGGQPQHF
few	TRBJ1-1	TRBV7-6	CAIDPGQVANWEAFF
many	TRBJ1-5	TRBV7-6	CASSFDRYSNQPQHF
few	TRBJ2-6	TRBV27	CASSLIYTGANVLTF
many	TRBJ2-1	TRBV6-1	CASGLYNEQFF
.	TRBJ2-7	TRBV13	CASSYVGQGAYEQYF
few	TRBJ2-3	TRBV12-3/TRBV12-4	CASSLGYGGSTDTQYF
few	TRBJ1-1	TRBV5-5	CASSLNRGPSTEAFF
.	TRBJ2-1	TRBV20-1	CSASPQYNEQFF
.	TRBJ1-2	TRBV12-5	CASGLVDRAEGYTF
.	TRBJ2-1	TRBV12-3/TRBV12-4	CASSLLAGGLWEQFF
.	TRBJ2-7	TRBV27	CASSLGTSGELFSYEQYF
.	TRBJ2-1	TRBV10-3	CAISEPGLAGTEQFF
few	TRBJ1-1	TRBV14	CASSHFPYLNTEAFF
.	TRBJ2-1	TRBV6-6	CATNPQGSEQFF
.	TRBJ1-5	TRBV27	CASSHSRGGNQPQHF
.	TRBJ2-6	TRBV10-3	CAISESLGLHSGANVLTF
few	TRBJ1-6	TRBV10-3	CAISESGGLNSPLHF
many	TRBJ2-3	TRBV6-5	CASSYSSGPDTQYF
.	TRBJ1-3	TRBV6-1	CASSGRDRGDNTIYF
.	TRBJ2-2	TRBV6-2/TRBV6-3	CASRPGGKESTGELFF
many	TRBJ1-1	TRBV7-2	CASSSGTTNTEAFF
.	TRBJ2-1	TRBV5-4	CASSLWGGVGYNEQFF
few	TRBJ2-5	TRBV20-1	CSASPQNQETQYF
.	TRBJ2-1	TRBV6-5	CASRQGGEQFF
.	TRBJ1-5	TRBV19	CASSTLGANQPQHF
.	TRBJ1-1	TRBV19	CASWGQNTEAFF
few	TRBJ1-1	TRBV7-6	CASSLERGLAVSNTEAFF
few	TRBJ2-1	TRBV10-3	CAVEGLAGEVF
few	TRBJ1-2	TRBV10-3	CAISESTREGNTF
few	TRBJ1-1	TRBV29-1	CSVRQGFNTEAFF
few	TRBJ2-3	TRBV6-6	CASSYPDQSEGSDTQYF
.	TRBJ1-2	TRBV27	CASSLADRGPDGYTF
few	TRBJ2-3	TRBV6-2/TRBV6-3	CASSYPGTGSTDTQYF
.	TRBJ1-1	TRBV5-5	CASSSYRDPGSAFF
few	TRBJ1-3	TRBV7-9	CASSPPDRERNTIYF
few	TRBJ1-2	TRBV2	CASRRPEGYTF
once	TRBJ2-6	TRBV29-1	CSVESFEVPGANVLTF
.	TRBJ2-1	TRBV6-5	CASSYSLNHEQFF
.	TRBJ2-3	TRBV7-9	CASSSHLAGGPSSTDTQYF
.	TRBJ2-7	TRBV10-3	CAISGNRVEQYF
few	TRBJ2-1	TRBV7-6	CASKRTGYNEQFF
few	TRBJ2-7	TRBV7-6	CASAPSRGPSYEQYF